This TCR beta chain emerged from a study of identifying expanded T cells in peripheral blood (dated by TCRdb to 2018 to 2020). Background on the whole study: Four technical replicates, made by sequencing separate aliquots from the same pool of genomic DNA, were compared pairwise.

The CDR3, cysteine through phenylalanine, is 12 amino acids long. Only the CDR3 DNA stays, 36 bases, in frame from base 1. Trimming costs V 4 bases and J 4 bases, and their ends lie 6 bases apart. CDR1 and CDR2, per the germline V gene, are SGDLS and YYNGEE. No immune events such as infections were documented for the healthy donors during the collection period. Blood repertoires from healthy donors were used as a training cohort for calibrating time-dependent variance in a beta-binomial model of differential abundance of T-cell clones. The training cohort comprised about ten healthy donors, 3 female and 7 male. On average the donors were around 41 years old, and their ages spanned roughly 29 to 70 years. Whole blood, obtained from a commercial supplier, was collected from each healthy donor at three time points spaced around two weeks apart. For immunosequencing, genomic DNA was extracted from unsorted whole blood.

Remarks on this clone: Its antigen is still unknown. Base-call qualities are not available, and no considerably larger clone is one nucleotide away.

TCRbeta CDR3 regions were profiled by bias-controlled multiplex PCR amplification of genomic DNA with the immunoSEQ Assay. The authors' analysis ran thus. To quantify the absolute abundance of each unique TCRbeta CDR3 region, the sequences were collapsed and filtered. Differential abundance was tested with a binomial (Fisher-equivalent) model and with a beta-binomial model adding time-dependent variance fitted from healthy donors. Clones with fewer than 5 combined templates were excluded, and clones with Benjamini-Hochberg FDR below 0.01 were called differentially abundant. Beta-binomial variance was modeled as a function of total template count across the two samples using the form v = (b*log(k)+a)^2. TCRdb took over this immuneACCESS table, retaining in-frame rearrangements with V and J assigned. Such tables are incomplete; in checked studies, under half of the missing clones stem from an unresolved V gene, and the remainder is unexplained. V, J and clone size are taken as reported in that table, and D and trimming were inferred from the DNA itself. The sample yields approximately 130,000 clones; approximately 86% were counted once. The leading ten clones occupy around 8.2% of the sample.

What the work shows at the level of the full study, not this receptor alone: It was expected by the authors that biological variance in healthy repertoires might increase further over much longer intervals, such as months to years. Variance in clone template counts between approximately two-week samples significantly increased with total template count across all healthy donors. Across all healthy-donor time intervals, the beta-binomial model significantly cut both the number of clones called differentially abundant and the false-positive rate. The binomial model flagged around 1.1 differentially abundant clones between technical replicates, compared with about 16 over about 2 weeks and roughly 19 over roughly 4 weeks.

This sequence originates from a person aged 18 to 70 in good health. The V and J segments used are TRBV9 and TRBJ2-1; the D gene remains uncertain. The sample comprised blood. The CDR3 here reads CASSPTYNEQFF. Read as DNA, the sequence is TGTGCCAGCAGCCCAACATACAATGAGCAGTTCTTC.